This entry lists 2 T cell receptor beta chains sequenced from one sample in a study of blood T cell repertoires in COVID-19. Sequenced by immunoSEQ multiplex PCR; TCRdb stores in-frame clones only, minus some. The sample contains roughly 80,000 clones, 80% to 95% of which appear only once. Sequencing was done on a sample of peripheral blood. These receptor sequences come from a man between 50 and 59 years old with COVID-19, enrolled during active disease.

This chain connects TRBV3-1 (or the pseudogene TRBV3-2) to TRBJ2-1; TRBD2 matches 8 bases. Germline assignment: CDR1 LGHDT and CDR2 YNNKEL (reference sequence). V was pared by 0 bases and J by 8 bases, with 6 bases of the junction left unmatched. The length of the CDR3 is 15 residues. The CDR3 sequence is CASSQDYGRGDEQFF. The CDR3 DNA reads as TGTGCCAGCAGCCAAGATTACGGGAGGGGAGATGAGCAGTTCTTC.

The chain links TRBV2 to TRBJ2-1; D is possibly TRBD2 (5 bases). This CDR3 has 11 residues. V lost 8 bases and J lost 9, with 11 bases in between. The germline V gene encodes CDR1 SNHLY and CDR2 FYNNEI. Written as DNA, the CDR3 is TGTGCCAGCCGGGATCCCGCTGAGCAGTTCTTC. Residues: CASRDPAEQFF.